These 19 T cell receptor beta chains share one sample of origin, sequenced in a study of OX40 agonist ivuxolimab in advanced cancers. TCRdb keeps only in-frame clones here, not all; method: immunoSEQ multiplex PCR. The top ten clones hold about 2.3% of a sample with 75,000 to 90,000 clones, more than 70% of them seen once. This sample comprised CD4+ or CD8+ T cells sorted from blood, obtained in a trial of the OX40 agonist ivuxolimab. These receptors all stem from an adult with an advanced solid tumor such as melanoma, head and neck, liver or kidney cancer.

The gene calls are TRBV10-3 and TRBJ2-1; D may be TRBD1 (5 bases). Trimming left V 3 bases short and J 0 bases short, with 15 bases between. The V gene's germline CDR1 is ENHRY and CDR2 SYGVKD. This CDR3 has 17 amino acids. The CDR3, as DNA: TGTGCCATCAGTGACCCCCGCCAGGGTAGCTCCTACAATGAGCAGTTCTTC. This sequence encodes CAISDPRQGSSYNEQFF.

This sequence joins TRBV5-4 and TRBJ2-7; weak D call: TRBD1 (5 bases). Per the germline V gene, CDR1 is SGHNT and CDR2 is YYREEE (reference sequence). This CDR3 is 15 amino acids long. Trimming removed 1 base from V and 1 base from J, with 12 bases in between. CDR3 bases: TGTGCCAGCAGCTTGCAAGGGGCAAAGTCCTACGAGCAGTACTTC. It is translated as CASSLQGAKSYEQYF. The full variable domain, in which reference TRBV5-4 and TRBJ2-7 provide the parts outside the CDR3, is ETGVTQSPTHLIKTRGQQVTLRCSSQSGHNTVSWYQQALGQGPQFIFQYYREEENGRGNFPPRFSGLQFPNYSSELNVNALELDDSALYLCASSLQGAKSYEQYFGPGTRLTVT.

The V and J genes are TRBV11-2 and TRBJ1-1; a possible D gene is TRBD1 (6 bases). The V gene lost 5 bases and the J gene lost 3 bases, with 10 bases spanning the gap. The CDR3 covers 13 residues. The germline V gene encodes CDR1 SGHAT and CDR2 FQNNGV. CDR3 residues: CASSPGHYTEAFF. The DNA for the CDR3 is TGTGCCAGCAGCCCGGGACATTACACTGAAGCTTTCTTT.

The chain uses TRBV5-1 and TRBJ2-2; 10 bases match TRBD1. CDR3 length: 18 residues. CDR1 is SGHRS, CDR2 YFSETQ, per germline. V shed 3 bases and J 1 base; nucleotides not matched to a gene: 9. Here the CDR3 reads CASSSFPWTGGNTGELFF. The CDR3 coding sequence is TGCGCCAGCAGCTCATTTCCTTGGACAGGGGGGAACACCGGGGAGCTGTTTTTT.

This clone was seen only a few times. This sequence joins TRBV30 and TRBJ1-1; D is uncertain. There are 15 residues in the CDR3. V was pared by 4 bases and J by 1 base, with 16 bases between. In germline, CDR1 is GTSNPN, CDR2 SVGIG (reference sequence). CDR3 nucleotide sequence: TGTGCCTGGATTCCCGAGGGATGGTGGAACACTGAAGCTTTCTTT. This sequence encodes CAWIPEGWWNTEAFF. Filled out from reference TRBV30 and TRBJ1-1, the complete variable domain reads SQTIHQWPATLVQPVGSPLSLECTVEGTSNPNLYWYRQAAGRGLQLLFYSVGIGQISSEVPQNLSASRPQDRQFILSSKKLLLSDSGFYLCAWIPEGWWNTEAFFGQGTRLTVV.

V is TRBV7-9 and J is TRBJ1-1; TRBD1 aligns across 7 bases. This CDR3 is 12 amino acids long. Germline V lookup: CDR1 SEHNR, CDR2 FQNEAQ (reference sequence). V was pared by 5 bases and J by 11 bases, with 8 bases of the junction left unmatched. CDR3 bases: TGTGCCAGCAGCCCCACACAGGGGACGGCTTTCTTT. The encoded protein is CASSPTQGTAFF.

Only a few counts were recorded for this clone. This chain connects TRBV29-1 to TRBJ1-4, with D possibly TRBD1 on 6 matching bases. Deletions cut 6 bases from V and 14 bases from J, with 19 bases between. Per germline, CDR1 SQVTM and CDR2 ANQGSEA. CDR3 length equals 12 residues. CDR3: CSVQHGGGELFF. CDR3 nucleotides: TGCAGCGTCCAACATGGGGGCGGTGAGCTGTTTTTT.

This chain joins TRBV4-2 and TRBJ1-2; maybe TRBD1 (5 bases). Trimming left V 5 bases short and J 8 bases short, with 9 bases between. The CDR3 is 11 amino acids. Germline CDR1 reads LGHNA; CDR2 reads YNFKEQ. CDR3: CASSVRGGYTF. The DNA of the CDR3 is TGTGCCAGCAGCGTAAGGGGCGGCTACACCTTC.

The chain recombines TRBV18 with TRBJ1-1, with 7 bases matching TRBD1. Germline CDR1 and CDR2: KGHSH and LQKENI. J lost 3 bases, V lost 3 bases, and 4 bases had no gene match. There are 14 residues in the CDR3. This CDR3 reads CASSPTGEDTEAFF. DNA for the CDR3: TGTGCCAGCTCACCTACAGGGGAAGACACTGAAGCTTTCTTT.

Only one count was recorded for this clone. The chain carries TRBV6-4 and TRBJ2-3; D may be TRBD1 (6 bases). The CDR3 contains 15 residues. V was shortened by 6 bases and J by 1 base, with 14 bases between the two germline ends. CDR1 is MRHNA, CDR2 SNTAGT, per germline. Here the CDR3 DNA reads TGTGCCAGCAGCGCGACAGGTCTGGGCACAGATACGCAGTATTTT. This sequence encodes CASSATGLGTDTQYF.

A note on this clone: The junction departs from the called germline gene at one end, perhaps through a read error. In the same sample, other DNA sequences code for this CDR3. V and J are TRBV5-1 and TRBJ2-6; D not resolved. This CDR3 region has 15 residues. The germline gives CDR1 SGHRS, CDR2 YFSETQ. The CDR3 DNA reads as TGCGCTAGCAGCTTTGAACCCTCTGGGGCCAACGTCCTGACTTTC. It codes for CASSFEPSGANVLTF. Variable domain in full (rest from reference TRBV5-1 and TRBJ2-6): KAGVTQTPRYLIKTRGQQVTLSCSPISGHRSVSWYQQTPGQGLQFLFEYFSETQRNKGNFPGRFSGRQFSNSRSEMNVSTLELGDSALYLCASSFEPSGANVLTFGAGSRLTVL.

J is TRBJ1-1 and V is TRBV29-1; D uncertain. Germline V gene data show CDR1 as SQVTM and CDR2 as ANQGSEA. This CDR3 spans 14 amino acids. The V end was cut by 0 bases, the J end by 6 bases, with 14 bases between. CDR3 DNA: TGCAGCGTTGAAGAGCAGGCAATGGGGTCTGAAGCTTTCTTT. It translates to CSVEEQAMGSEAFF. Variable domain in full (rest from reference TRBV29-1 and TRBJ1-1): SAVISQKPSRDICQRGTSLTIQCQVDSQVTMMFWYRQQPGQSLTLIATANQGSEATYESGFVIDKFPISRPNLTFSTLTVSNMSPEDSSIYLCSVEEQAMGSEAFFGQGTRLTVV.

The chain joins TRBV2 to TRBJ2-2, with no clear D. Germline V gene lookup returns CDR1 SNHLY and CDR2 FYNNEI. The CDR3 runs 11 residues. V gave up 6 bases and J gave up 5 bases, with 4 bases separating them. CDR3 region: CASRGTGELFF. The CDR3 region has the DNA TGTGCCAGCAGGGGTACCGGGGAGCTGTTTTTT.

CDR3 sequence reads: CASSPGTGNYEQYF. The CDR3 DNA reads TGTGCCAGCTCACCCGGGACAGGAAATTACGAGCAGTACTTC. V and J are TRBV18 and TRBJ2-7; 8 nucleotides match TRBD1. Looked up from germline, CDR1 is KGHSH and CDR2 is LQKENI. V was clipped by 3 bases and J by 4 bases; unmatched bases: 5. The CDR3 is 14 residues long.

The genes are TRBV30 and TRBJ1-2; D remains unclear. This CDR3 has 14 residues. V was clipped by 2 bases and J by 4 bases, with 14 bases between them. Germline loops: CDR1 GTSNPN, CDR2 SVGIG (reference sequence). CDR3 nucleotide sequence: TGTGCCTGGAGTCCGATGGTCCCCCGCTATGGCTACACCTTC. It codes for CAWSPMVPRYGYTF.

CDR3 coding DNA: TGTGCCAGCAGCTTACAGGGATGGACTGAAGCTTTCTTT. Translated, it gives CASSLQGWTEAFF. This rearrangement joins TRBV7-2 to TRBJ1-1; D possibly corresponds to TRBD1 (5 bases). The CDR3 loop spans 13 amino acids. V gave up 2 bases and J gave up 5 bases, with 9 bases separating them. The V gene's germline CDR1 is SGHTA and CDR2 FQGNSA.

The chain is built from TRBV2 and TRBJ2-1; 7 positions agree with TRBD1. V lost 7 bases to trimming and J lost 6 bases; unmatched junction nucleotides: 6. Germline V gene lookup returns CDR1 SNHLY and CDR2 FYNNEI. CDR3 length equals 13 residues. CDR3 sequence reads: CASTRTGSNEQFF. The CDR3 DNA is TGTGCCAGCACGCGGACAGGAAGCAATGAGCAGTTCTTC.

The sample holds one count of this clone. V and J are TRBV7-8 and TRBJ2-1, with D unresolved. V shed 5 bases and J shed 12 bases, with 20 bases lying between them. The CDR3 covers 14 residues. The germline V gene encodes CDR1 SGHVS and CDR2 FQNEAQ. The CDR3 region has the DNA TGTGCCAGCAGCCACCGAGAGGTCCCGCCAGTGCAGTTCTTC. Translating it yields CASSHREVPPVQFF.

The genes are TRBV7-6 and TRBJ1-3; D remains unclear. Trimming stripped 4 bases from V and 8 bases from J, with 12 bases between. The CDR3 contains 13 residues. CDR1 SGHVS and CDR2 FNYEAQ come from the germline V gene. CDR3 sequence reads: CASSSWTGHTIYF. The CDR3 nucleotides are TGTGCCAGCAGCTCATGGACCGGTCACACCATATATTTT.